The T cell receptor beta chain described here comes from a study of T cell responses to AZD1222 COVID-19 vaccine. Profiled with immunoSEQ multiplex PCR; TCRdb holds only in-frame clones, not every one. This table holds over 150,000 clones, 86% found once. CDR3 size: 11 residues. Germline lookup yields CDR1 LGHDT and CDR2 YNNKEL (reference sequence). Study-wide points: Spike regions recognized by vaccine-associated CD4 TCRs spanned the protein, led by 160-218 and 743-854.

This clone showed up just once. Its antigen is as yet unknown. The junction and the germline gene differ at one end; a read error may be behind it. The sample in question was peripheral blood, obtained on day 0 of MenACWY control vaccination. The chain combines TRBV3-1 (or the pseudogene TRBV3-2) with TRBJ2-7, with D unresolved. The clonotype comes from an adult in good health. The CDR3, as DNA: TGTGCCAGCAGCCAAGGGCGCTTTAGACTCTTC. This sequence encodes CASSQGRFRLF.